These 23 T cell receptor beta chains were all obtained from the same sample, sequenced in a study of CD8 T cells in Susac syndrome. When the RNA was reverse transcribed, random hexamers were used with an input of about 0.5 to 1 ug. TCRdb fed the immunoSEQ multiplex PCR reads into MiXCR, producing one record per CDR3 protein. The sample records just under 95,000 distinct CDR3 sequences, roughly 94% being singletons. Sequencing used CD4+ T cells from PBMCs. Receptors originate from a human donor with Susac syndrome.

V and J are TRBV28 and TRBJ2-6; maybe TRBD2 (5 bases). Germline-derived CDR1 and CDR2 are MDHEN and SYDVKM. This CDR3 is 14 amino acids long. Trimming pared 10 bases from V and 2 bases from J, leaving 12 bases between. The CDR3 nucleotides read TGTGCCACCGGGTTGGAGGCTGGGGCCAACGTCCTGACTTTC. It specifies CATGLEAGANVLTF.

V usage is TRBV9 and J usage is TRBJ2-7, with D possibly TRBD1 on 6 matching bases. The CDR3 is 14 amino acids. V gave up 4 bases and J gave up 0 bases, with 11 bases separating them. The germline V gene has CDR1 SGDLS and CDR2 YYNGEE. CDR3 in amino acids: CASSPAGASYEQYF. The CDR3 region has the DNA TGTGCCAGCAGCCCAGCAGGGGCCTCCTACGAGCAGTACTTC.

In its sample, this clonotype was seen once. This chain links TRBV7-2 with TRBJ2-2; 10 nucleotides match TRBD1. The CDR3 sequence is 17 residues long. J lost 7 bases, V lost 5 bases, and 13 bases had no gene match. Germline CDR1 reads SGHTA; CDR2 reads FQGNSA. The CDR3: CASSPNPGQGFGGELFF. As DNA, the CDR3 is TGTGCCAGCAGCCCAAATCCGGGACAGGGGTTTGGCGGGGAGCTGTTTTTT. The variable domain in full, completed from reference TRBV7-2 and TRBJ2-2, reads GAGVSQSPSNKVTEKGKDVELRCDPISGHTALYWYRQSLGQGLEFLIYFQGNSAPDKSGLPSDRFSAERTGGSVSTLTIQRTQQEDSAVYLCASSPNPGQGFGGELFFGEGSRLTVL.

The rearrangement joins TRBV6-6 to TRBJ2-5; the match to TRBD2 covers 7 bases. The CDR3 runs 14 residues. The ends lost 4 bases at V and 0 bases at J; junction bases unmatched: 2. CDR1 and CDR2 from the germline V gene are MNHNY and SVGAGI (reference sequence). CDR3 in amino acids: CASSSTSDQETQYF. The CDR3 DNA is TGTGCCAGCAGTTCCACTAGCGACCAAGAGACCCAGTACTTC.

The rearrangement uses TRBV6-6 and TRBJ2-5; TRBD1 agrees at 10 bases. Trimming cost V 4 bases and J 2 bases; bases outside gene matches: 4. This CDR3 has 15 residues. Per the germline V gene, CDR1 is MNHNY and CDR2 is SVGAGI (reference sequence). CDR3 sequence reads: CASSFPGQGQETQYF. In DNA, the CDR3 is TGTGCCAGCAGTTTCCCGGGACAGGGGCAAGAGACCCAGTACTTC.

The gene calls are TRBV20-1 and TRBJ1-1; D gene ambiguous. CDR3 length: 13 amino acids. Germline V CDR1 and CDR2: DFQATT, SNEGSKA (reference sequence). V was cut by 6 bases and J by 6 bases, with 17 bases left in between. CDR3: CSAHRVETSEAFF. The CDR3 DNA is TGCAGTGCGCACAGAGTTGAAACTTCTGAAGCTTTCTTT.

The chain combines TRBV18 with TRBJ2-7; perhaps TRBD1 as D (5 bases). V was cut by 3 bases and J by 1 base, with 7 bases left in between. This CDR3 comprises 13 residues. CDR1 and CDR2 (germline): KGHSH, LQKENI. Here the CDR3 DNA reads TGTGCCAGCTCACCTCAGGGTTCCTACGAGCAGTACTTC. Translation gives CASSPQGSYEQYF.

The chain combines TRBV6-2 or TRBV6-3 with TRBJ2-1; tentative D call: TRBD2 (6 bases). V lost 2 bases and J 9 bases, leaving 14 bases between the germline ends. The V gene's germline CDR1 is MNHEY and CDR2 SVGEGT. This CDR3 has 14 residues. CDR3: CASSYPGGKGEQFF. In DNA, the CDR3 is TGTGCCAGCAGTTACCCCGGAGGGAAAGGTGAGCAGTTCTTC.

This chain links TRBV2 with TRBJ2-2, with 8 bases lining up with TRBD2. V gave up 4 bases and J gave up 6 bases; unmatched junction bases: 7. There are 15 residues in the CDR3. CDR1 SNHLY and CDR2 FYNNEI come from the germline V gene. In DNA form, the CDR3 reads TGTGCCAGCAGTGCCGGGACTAGTACTCCCGGGGAGCTGTTTTTT. This translates into CASSAGTSTPGELFF.

This sequence joins TRBV30 and TRBJ2-7; D is unresolved. Per the germline V gene, CDR1 is GTSNPN and CDR2 is SVGIG (reference sequence). The CDR3 runs 11 residues. V gave up 1 base and J gave up 6 bases, with 7 bases separating them. The CDR3 loop is CAWSAGVEQYF. In nucleotides, the CDR3 is TGTGCCTGGAGTGCTGGGGTCGAGCAGTACTTC. Full variable domain (rest looked up from reference TRBV30 and TRBJ2-7): SQTIHQWPATLVQPVGSPLSLECTVEGTSNPNLYWYRQAAGRGLQLLFYSVGIGQISSEVPQNLSASRPQDRQFILSSKKLLLSDSGFYLCAWSAGVEQYFGPGTRLTVT.

V usage is TRBV6-2 or TRBV6-3 and J usage is TRBJ2-7, with 10 bases aligning to TRBD1. Trimming cost V 6 bases and J 5 bases; bases outside gene matches: 10. Germline loops: CDR1 MNHEY, CDR2 SVGEGT. The CDR3 contains 15 residues. Here the CDR3 DNA reads TGTGCCAGCAGCCGGTCCCGGGACAGGGGAAACGAGCAGTACTTC. It codes for CASSRSRDRGNEQYF.

J is TRBJ2-7 and V is TRBV7-2; 9 bases are shared with TRBD1. This CDR3 comprises 14 residues. Germline assignment: CDR1 SGHTA and CDR2 FQGNSA. The junction had 9 bases not matched to a gene; V was cut back by 6 bases and J by 6 bases. The CDR3 here is CASSPTGGASEQYF. Here the CDR3 DNA reads TGTGCCAGCAGTCCCACAGGGGGCGCATCCGAGCAGTACTTC.

The rearrangement uses TRBV29-1 and TRBJ1-2; 7 nucleotides match TRBD1. The germline gives CDR1 SQVTM, CDR2 ANQGSEA. The CDR3 length is 13 residues. V lost 8 bases to trimming and J lost 1 base; unmatched junction nucleotides: 7. The CDR3 coding sequence is TGCAGCACCGGACAGGACTTTAACTATGGCTACACCTTC. Amino acid sequence: CSTGQDFNYGYTF.

The chain carries TRBV7-6 and TRBJ2-3, with a possible D match to TRBD1 (6 bases). V lost 0 bases to trimming and J lost 0 bases, with 10 bases between them. The CDR3 covers 16 residues. Germline values: CDR1 SGHVS, CDR2 FNYEAQ. CDR3 region: CASSLAPGQSTDTQYF. The CDR3 nucleotides are TGTGCCAGCAGCTTAGCACCGGGACAAAGCACAGATACGCAGTATTTT. The complete variable domain, with remaining parts taken from reference TRBV7-6 and TRBJ2-3, reads GAGVSQSPRYKVTKRGQDVALRCDPISGHVSLYWYRQALGQGPEFLTYFNYEAQQDKSGLPNDRFSAERPEGSISTLTIQRTEQRDSAMYRCASSLAPGQSTDTQYFGPGTRLTVL.

The chain couples TRBV30 to TRBJ1-5; D remains unclear. Looked up from germline, CDR1 is GTSNPN and CDR2 is SVGIG (reference sequence). This CDR3 comprises 14 residues. V lost 5 bases, J lost 5 bases, and 16 bases lay in between. The CDR3 loop is CAWGSPGRDQPQHF. CDR3 nucleotide sequence: TGTGCCTGGGGTAGCCCGGGGAGGGATCAGCCCCAGCATTTT.

This clonotype was detected only once. The chain employs TRBV30 and TRBJ2-2; D possibly corresponds to TRBD1 (6 bases). V was shortened by 8 bases and J by 2 bases, with 15 bases between the two germline ends. Germline CDR1 GTSNPN, CDR2 SVGIG (reference sequence). The CDR3 has 14 residues. The CDR3 DNA sequence: TGTGCCACAGGTGGGGGCATCAACACCGGGGAGCTGTTTTTT. It yields the protein CATGGGINTGELFF.

The chain links TRBV2 to TRBJ2-7; D gene uncertain. CDR1 SNHLY and CDR2 FYNNEI come from the germline V gene. Trimming shortened V by 5 bases and J by 1 base, and 9 bases separated the two germline ends. The CDR3 is 13 amino acids. CDR3 sequence reads: CASSLAESYEQYF. The CDR3 DNA sequence: TGTGCCAGCAGTTTGGCGGAATCCTACGAGCAGTACTTC.

The chain links TRBV30 to TRBJ1-2; perhaps TRBD1 as D (6 bases). This CDR3 comprises 13 residues. Trimming shortened V by 0 bases and J by 3 bases, and 8 bases separated the two germline ends. Germline V gene sequence: CDR1 GTSNPN, CDR2 SVGIG (reference sequence). The CDR3: CAWSVNRDYGYTF. The CDR3 region has the DNA TGTGCCTGGAGTGTAAACAGGGACTATGGCTACACCTTC.

The chain carries TRBV12-3 or TRBV12-4 and TRBJ2-7, with TRBD2 identical over 10 bases. With V trimmed by 5 bases and J by 2 bases, 6 bases remained unmatched. The CDR3 length is 15 residues. CDR3 region: CASSPGLAVAYEQYF. The CDR3 DNA reads TGTGCCAGCAGTCCCGGACTAGCGGTTGCCTACGAGCAGTACTTC.

V gene TRBV19 combines with J gene TRBJ1-2; possibly TRBD1 for D (6 bases). Germline V gives CDR1 LNHDA, CDR2 SQIVND (reference sequence). The CDR3 runs 12 residues. V was trimmed by 5 bases and J by 8 bases, leaving 12 bases between them. This CDR3 is CASSGDNAGYTF. CDR3 nucleotide sequence: TGTGCCAGTAGTGGGGACAACGCAGGCTACACCTTC.

This chain links TRBV29-1 with TRBJ2-1, with 7 bases lining up with TRBD2. The germline V gene encodes CDR1 SQVTM and CDR2 ANQGSEA. J gave up 1 base and V 7 bases, and 1 base lay outside the gene matches. The CDR3 spans 12 residues. The chain's CDR3 is CSAGGSYNEQFF. The CDR3, as DNA: TGCAGCGCCGGGGGGTCCTACAATGAGCAGTTCTTC.

V and J are TRBV4-2 and TRBJ2-1; D remains ambiguous. Looked up from germline, CDR1 is LGHNA and CDR2 is YNFKEQ. The V gene lost 0 bases and the J gene lost 6 bases, with 15 bases spanning the gap. The CDR3 loop spans 16 amino acids. CDR3 sequence: CASSQDRLVRSNEQFF. CDR3 nucleotides: TGTGCCAGCAGCCAAGATCGGCTAGTCCGGTCCAATGAGCAGTTCTTC.

The chain uses TRBV7-9 and TRBJ2-7, with TRBD1 identical over 9 bases. The CDR3 is 17 residues long. The ends lost 5 bases at V and 3 bases at J; junction bases unmatched: 14. Germline CDR1 is SEHNR and CDR2 is FQNEAQ (reference sequence). This chain's CDR3 is CASSPGTLRDRDYEQYF. The CDR3, as DNA: TGTGCCAGCAGCCCAGGCACCCTCCGGGACAGGGACTACGAGCAGTACTTC.